Each of the 30 T cell receptor beta chains below was sequenced from the same sample in a study of cytomegalovirus exposure and HLA in healthy donors. Sequencing used immunoSEQ multiplex PCR; TCRdb keeps in-frame clones, though not all of them. The data contain about 160,000 clones, 75% to 90% of them singletons. Sequenced: PBMCs. These receptors came from a woman aged 18 to 35 in good health and CMV-seronegative.

This chain links TRBV29-1 with TRBJ2-2; 7 bases map to TRBD1. Trimming removed 2 bases from V and 4 bases from J; junction bases left unmatched: 7. The CDR3 runs 15 residues. The germline V gene has CDR1 SQVTM and CDR2 ANQGSEA. CDR3 region: CSVEKTGYGTGELFF. The CDR3 DNA is TGCAGCGTTGAAAAGACAGGGTACGGCACCGGGGAGCTGTTTTTT.

This clone occurred a few times. As DNA, the CDR3 is TGCGCCAGCAACTCAGCTAGTGAAGCTTTCTTT. Its translation: CASNSASEAFF. The rearrangement uses TRBV5-1 and TRBJ1-1; no clear D gene. Germline CDR1 SGHRS, CDR2 YFSETQ. This CDR3 comprises 11 residues. V lost 6 bases to trimming and J lost 7 bases, with 10 bases between them.

The J gene is TRBJ2-7, the V gene TRBV4-3; possible D gene TRBD2, 6 bases. CDR3 size: 18 residues. CDR1 is LGHNA, CDR2 YSLEER, per germline. With 0 bases removed from V and 3 bases from J, the gap between germline ends came to 21 bases. For the CDR3, the DNA is TGCGCCAGCAGCCAAGATCGTGCCGGGTCTAGCGAGTTCTACGAGCAGTACTTC. Its protein product is CASSQDRAGSSEFYEQYF.

This clone was observed many times. The rearrangement uses TRBV5-5 and TRBJ2-5; D not certain. Trimming removed 7 bases from V and 1 base from J, with 14 bases in between. The CDR3 runs 14 residues. Germline CDR1 reads SGHKS; CDR2 reads YYEKEE (reference sequence). The CDR3 protein is CASADQTLQETQYF. The CDR3 bases are TGTGCCAGCGCCGACCAGACACTCCAAGAGACCCAGTACTTC. Complete variable domain (other parts from reference TRBV5-5 and TRBJ2-5): DAGVTQSPTHLIKTRGQQVTLRCSPISGHKSVSWYQQVLGQGPQFIFQYYEKEERGRGNFPDRFSARQFPNYSSELNVNALLLGDSALYLCASADQTLQETQYFGPGTRLLVL.

The chain employs TRBV10-1 and TRBJ2-4; D remains ambiguous. The V end lost 0 bases, the J end lost 0 bases, and 15 bases lay between the germline ends. CDR3 length: 18 amino acids. Germline V lookup: CDR1 WNHNN, CDR2 SYGVQD (reference sequence). In nucleotides, the CDR3 is TGCGCCAGCAGTGAGTCCCGCGACCCGACTCTAGCCAAAAACATTCAGTACTTC. Its protein product is CASSESRDPTLAKNIQYF.

CDR3 nucleotides: TGCGCCAGCAGCTCCTGGACAGGGCGTTCGACACCCCTCCACTTT. The encoded protein is CASSSWTGRSTPLHF. The genes are TRBV5-1 and TRBJ1-6; the match to TRBD1 covers 8 bases. J lost 11 bases, V lost 3 bases, and 10 bases had no gene match. The germline CDR1 and CDR2 sequences are SGHRS and YFSETQ. CDR3 length equals 15 residues.

The chain is built from TRBV6-6 and TRBJ1-4; the D gene is possibly TRBD1 (6 bases). Germline loops: CDR1 MNHNY, CDR2 SVGAGI (reference sequence). The CDR3 extends over 14 amino acids. Deletions cut 6 bases from V and 8 bases from J, with 16 bases between. The CDR3, as DNA: TGTGCCAGCAGCCTCCTCCAGGGGAGAGAAAAACTGTTTTTT. It is translated as CASSLLQGREKLFF.

This clone has just a few counts. The V and J genes are TRBV29-1 and TRBJ1-1; D ambiguous. Germline V lookup: CDR1 SQVTM, CDR2 ANQGSEA. This CDR3 region has 13 residues. The V end lost 5 bases, the J end lost 5 bases, and 15 bases lay between the germline ends. For the CDR3, the DNA is TGCAGCGTTCCTAAGCGGGCGGGGACTGAAGCTTTCTTT. Translating it yields CSVPKRAGTEAFF.

The V gene is TRBV29-1, the J gene TRBJ2-7; D possibly corresponds to TRBD1 (6 bases). Per the germline V gene, CDR1 is SQVTM and CDR2 is ANQGSEA. The CDR3 is made up of 14 amino acids. V was trimmed by 4 bases and J by 2 bases, leaving 15 bases between them. The CDR3: CSVVGAGTPYEQYF. As DNA, the CDR3 is TGCAGCGTTGTGGGAGCCGGGACACCCTACGAGCAGTACTTC.

This clone was observed at least ten times. The chain employs TRBV18 and TRBJ1-1; 7 nucleotides agree with TRBD1. The V gene's germline CDR1 is KGHSH and CDR2 LQKENI. The CDR3 runs 15 residues. Germline trimming cut 3 bases from V and 0 bases from J; bases unmatched to any gene: 4. CDR3 loop: CASSPDRTLNTEAFF. The CDR3 coding sequence is TGTGCCAGCTCACCGGACAGGACCCTGAACACTGAAGCTTTCTTT.

The J gene is TRBJ2-5, the V gene TRBV18; 12 bases are a match to TRBD1. There are 16 residues in the CDR3. Germline CDR1 and CDR2: KGHSH and LQKENI. Trimming at V came to 6 bases and at J to 4 bases, leaving 9 bases not matched to a gene. The CDR3 DNA is TGTGCCAGCTCCCGAACCGGGGACAGGGGGCGAGAGACCCAGTACTTC. Translated: CASSRTGDRGRETQYF.

This clone was seen a handful of times. V usage is TRBV14 and J usage is TRBJ1-6, with a weak D call TRBD1 (5 bases). Germline lookup yields CDR1 SGHDN and CDR2 FVKESK. The CDR3 sequence is 14 residues long. Trimming pared 4 bases from V and 10 bases from J, leaving 14 bases between. The DNA of the CDR3 is TGTGCCAGCAGCCCTCTTCCAGGGCACTCACCCCTCCACTTT. It encodes CASSPLPGHSPLHF.

The chain has TRBV9 and TRBJ1-2; 8 bases fit TRBD1. V shed 4 bases and J 2 bases; nucleotides not matched to a gene: 7. CDR1 is SGDLS, CDR2 YYNGEE, per germline. This CDR3 comprises 15 residues. In DNA, the CDR3 is TGTGCCAGCAGCCTCGGGACAGGATTAAACTATGGCTACACCTTC. It encodes CASSLGTGLNYGYTF.

V is TRBV5-4 and J is TRBJ1-1, with TRBD1 as a possible D gene (5 bases). This CDR3 has 13 residues. Trimming took off 4 bases at V and 4 bases at J, with 11 bases between the two ends. The germline CDR1 and CDR2 sequences are SGHNT and YYREEE (reference sequence). CDR3 in DNA: TGTGCCAGCAGCCGATGGGGGGGCACTGAAGCTTTCTTT. Encoded protein: CASSRWGGTEAFF.

This sequence joins TRBV4-2 and TRBJ2-7, with a tentative D call TRBD2 (5 bases). Germline V CDR1 and CDR2: LGHNA, YNFKEQ. Trimming took off 1 base at V and 2 bases at J, with 9 bases between the two ends. CDR3 length: 14 residues. CDR3 amino acids: CASSQGVGAYEQYF. CDR3 coding DNA: TGTGCCAGCAGCCAAGGGGTCGGGGCCTACGAGCAGTACTTC.

The chain uses TRBV19 and TRBJ2-2; D is possibly TRBD1 (5 bases). The CDR3 sequence is 15 residues long. CDR1 and CDR2 (germline): LNHDA, SQIVND (reference sequence). The V and J ends lost 2 bases and 5 bases respectively, with 12 bases between them. The chain's CDR3 is CASSIINRPTGELFF. For the CDR3, the DNA is TGTGCCAGTAGTATAATCAACAGGCCAACCGGGGAGCTGTTTTTT. Drawing the rest from reference TRBV19 and TRBJ2-2, the complete variable domain is DGGITQSPKYLFRKEGQNVTLSCEQNLNHDAMYWYRQDPGQGLRLIYYSQIVNDFQKGDIAEGYSVSREKKESFPLTVTSAQKNPTAFYLCASSIINRPTGELFFGEGSRLTVL.

The chain carries TRBV15 and TRBJ2-2, with 11 bases fitting TRBD1. The junction had 4 bases not matched to a gene; V was cut back by 1 base and J by 6 bases. The CDR3 is made up of 16 amino acids. CDR1 and CDR2 (germline): LNHNV, YYDKDF (reference sequence). The CDR3 loop is CATSRVGQGAPGELFF. The CDR3 DNA follows: TGTGCCACCAGCAGAGTAGGACAGGGGGCTCCCGGGGAGCTGTTTTTT.

The chain has TRBV27 and TRBJ2-7; possibly TRBD1 for D (6 bases). The CDR3 has 15 amino acids. V lost 7 bases and J lost 2, with 18 bases in between. The V gene's germline CDR1 is MNHEY and CDR2 SMNVEV (reference sequence). CDR3 sequence reads: CASTSLDRLTYEQYF. CDR3 nucleotide sequence: TGTGCCAGCACATCACTCGACAGGTTGACCTACGAGCAGTACTTC.

The chain has TRBV6-5 and TRBJ1-2; TRBD1 matches at 7 bases. Germline V lookup: CDR1 MNHEY, CDR2 SVGAGI. The CDR3 is 16 amino acids. The V segment lost 2 bases and the J segment 3 bases; nucleotides outside the gene matches: 9. In DNA, the CDR3 is TGTGCCAGCAGTTACCATCCCAGGGGGTCATACTATGGCTACACCTTC. It specifies CASSYHPRGSYYGYTF.

The rearrangement links TRBV19 to TRBJ2-1, with 7 bases lining up with TRBD2. Germline assignment: CDR1 LNHDA and CDR2 SQIVND (reference sequence). The CDR3 has 15 residues. Trimming cost V 11 bases and J 4 bases; bases outside gene matches: 14. CDR3 amino acids: CACSEGAGIYNEQFF. CDR3 DNA: TGTGCCTGCTCCGAGGGAGCGGGGATATACAATGAGCAGTTCTTC. The full variable domain, with the rest looked up from reference TRBV19 and TRBJ2-1, is DGGITQSPKYLFRKEGQNVTLSCEQNLNHDAMYWYRQDPGQGLRLIYYSQIVNDFQKGDIAEGYSVSREKKESFPLTVTSAQKNPTAFYLCACSEGAGIYNEQFFGPGTRLTVL.

The V call is TRBV19, the J call TRBJ1-5; 7 bases match TRBD1. The CDR3 totals 15 residues. Trimming took 4 bases from V and 6 from J; bases not matched to a gene: 9. CDR1 and CDR2 (germline): LNHDA, SQIVND (reference sequence). CDR3 loop: CASSTRDSLGQPQHF. The CDR3 DNA is TGTGCCAGTAGTACTCGGGACAGTCTGGGTCAGCCCCAGCATTTT.

This chain joins TRBV4-1 and TRBJ2-1, with TRBD2 as a possible D gene (6 bases). In germline, CDR1 is MGHRA, CDR2 YSYEKL. The CDR3 loop spans 17 amino acids. The germline V and J ends were trimmed by 2 bases and 0 bases, with 14 bases remaining between them. CDR3 coding DNA: TGCGCCAGCAGCCAACAAGAGCGGGTTAGCTCCTACAATGAGCAGTTCTTC. Its protein is CASSQQERVSSYNEQFF.

The CDR3 DNA is TGCGCCAGCAGGGGGCGGGAGCGGGACTCCTACGAGCAGTACTTC. Translating gives CASRGRERDSYEQYF. The J gene is TRBJ2-7, the V gene TRBV5-1; 7 nucleotides line up with TRBD2. CDR3 length: 15 residues. CDR1 is SGHRS and CDR2 is YFSETQ in the germline V gene. After removal of 5 bases from V and 0 bases from J, the junction contained 8 bases not matched to a gene. Filled out from reference TRBV5-1 and TRBJ2-7, the complete variable domain reads KAGVTQTPRYLIKTRGQQVTLSCSPISGHRSVSWYQQTPGQGLQFLFEYFSETQRNKGNFPGRFSGRQFSNSRSEMNVSTLELGDSALYLCASRGRERDSYEQYFGPGTRLTVT.

This clone was recorded once. The rearrangement uses TRBV29-1 and TRBJ2-7; possible D gene TRBD1, 6 bases. The CDR3 has 14 residues. Germline V gives CDR1 SQVTM, CDR2 ANQGSEA. Trimming cost V 5 bases and J 3 bases, with 17 bases left between them. The CDR3 reads CSVSFRGLLYEQYF. CDR3 DNA sequence: TGCAGCGTTTCATTCAGGGGCCTTCTCTACGAGCAGTACTTC.

The chain carries TRBV27 and TRBJ2-1; D possibly corresponds to TRBD1 (6 bases). This CDR3 comprises 13 residues. V dropped 3 bases and J dropped 9 bases, with 12 bases sitting between them. Germline assignment: CDR1 MNHEY and CDR2 SMNVEV (reference sequence). Here the CDR3 DNA reads TGTGCCAGCAGTTTTACAGGGATCATTGAGCAGTTCTTC. This translates into CASSFTGIIEQFF.

The CDR3 nucleotides read TGTGCCAGCTCACCGGGGGCTAGTCTGAACACTGAAGCTTTCTTT. Translating gives CASSPGASLNTEAFF. This chain joins TRBV18 and TRBJ1-1; possibly TRBD1 for D (6 bases). This CDR3 spans 15 amino acids. Germline-derived CDR1 and CDR2 are KGHSH and LQKENI. V shed 3 bases and J shed 0 bases, with 11 bases lying between them.

This rearrangement joins TRBV2 to TRBJ1-1, with D possibly TRBD1 on 5 matching bases. This CDR3 has 13 amino acids. The germline CDR1 and CDR2 sequences are SNHLY and FYNNEI. Between the trimmed V and J ends, which lost 3 bases and 3 bases, there was a span of 8 bases. The CDR3 spells CASSDQGHTEAFF. The CDR3 DNA reads TGTGCCAGCAGTGACCAGGGCCACACTGAAGCTTTCTTT.

Written as DNA, the CDR3 is TGTGCCAGCAGTGATAAAAACAGGGAGAGCAATCAGCCCCAGCATTTT. Residues: CASSDKNRESNQPQHF. This chain links TRBV2 with TRBJ1-5, with a tentative D call TRBD1 (6 bases). Germline CDR1 SNHLY, CDR2 FYNNEI. Trimming took off 3 bases at V and 1 base at J, with 13 bases between the two ends. The CDR3 has 16 amino acids.

CDR3 nucleotides: TGTGCCAGCAGCCCCCGAGGAGCCGGAGAGACCCAGTACTTC. This sequence encodes CASSPRGAGETQYF. The chain recombines TRBV6-5 with TRBJ2-5; D not certain. The CDR3 is 14 amino acids. Per germline, CDR1 MNHEY and CDR2 SVGAGI. V lost 6 bases, J lost 4 bases, and 15 bases lay in between.

CDR3: CASSQGPYGELFF. For the CDR3, the DNA is TGCGCCAGCAGCCAAGGTCCTTACGGGGAGCTGTTTTTT. The rearrangement joins TRBV4-3 to TRBJ2-2; no clear D. CDR1 and CDR2 (germline): LGHNA, YSLEER. V was pared by 1 base and J by 7 bases, with 7 bases between. The CDR3 covers 13 residues.